Listed below are T cell receptor beta chains from one sample, sequenced in a study of technical replicates of blood from a few donors. The method was immunoSEQ multiplex PCR; TCRdb's version includes in-frame clones alone and lacks a portion of them. The profile covers over 60,000 clones, with 93% appearing a single time and 0.2% to 0.3% taken by the ten largest. Source material: T cells isolated from PBMCs. The receptors derive from a human donor in good health. Both conserved end residues are part of each CDR3. Clone size is shown for a subset of rows, as once, few, many or a class of expanded clone.

>TRBJ1-2|-|TRBV7-2
CASSPLGLGGGYGYTF
>TRBJ1-4|once|TRBV18
CASSTTGSNEKLFF
>TRBJ2-7|-|TRBV2
CASRAEGQGPSYEQYF
>TRBJ1-2|once|TRBV2
CASTRQGNYGYTF
>TRBJ2-7|-|TRBV7-9
CASSSNRGTSGQPPGEQYF
>TRBJ1-5|-|TRBV19
CASSIAPQQGAGFNQPQHF
>TRBJ2-1|-|TRBV6-5
CASSYRLRDEQFF
>TRBJ1-1|-|TRBV28
CASSVSRGWGTEAFF
>TRBJ1-2|-|TRBV10-3
CAISDLARGDYTF
>TRBJ1-3|once|TRBV30
CAWSVLGEGESRSGNTIYF
>TRBJ1-1|once|TRBV10-3
CAISDPRAGATNTEAFF
>TRBJ1-1|-|TRBV4-2
CASSQEQGQGDTEAFF
>TRBJ1-2|-|TRBV2
CASSEVVQVPNYGYTF
>TRBJ2-7|-|TRBV5-1
CASSFGGNEQYF
>TRBJ1-5|-|TRBV18
CASSPDDRSNQPQHF
>TRBJ1-5|-|TRBV6-5
CASSYSGTGGNQPQHF
>TRBJ1-2|-|TRBV6-1
CASTSGVRGYTF
>TRBJ1-4|-|TRBV27
CASSPPTGGGGEKLFF
>TRBJ2-1|-|TRBV9
CASSPHRVDEQFF
>TRBJ2-7|-|TRBV7-2
CASSLGPGLAAYEQYF
>TRBJ1-4|-|TRBV12-5
CASGSNRNEKLFF
>TRBJ1-1|once|TRBV2
CASSTTGNTEAFF
>TRBJ2-7|-|TRBV11-3
CASSSWGTENEQYF
>TRBJ2-1|once|TRBV6-5
CASSYSPGDDEQFF
>TRBJ2-1|-|TRBV7-8
CASIRGRDSRYNEQFF
>TRBJ1-5|-|TRBV4-1
CASSQLIQWGGAAYSNQPQHF
>TRBJ2-3|-|TRBV11-2
CASSLAPGHKPNSDTQYF
>TRBJ1-2|-|TRBV9
CASSVDPQGAHYGYTF
>TRBJ2-5|-|TRBV7-9
CASSSGGRSYQETQYF
>TRBJ2-2|once|TRBV7-9
CASSFTGTGVTGELFF
>TRBJ2-3|-|TRBV5-1
CASSLLASGTGGDTQYF
>TRBJ2-7|once|TRBV10-1
CASSHSVSYEQYF
>TRBJ2-3|-|TRBV5-4
CASSFLAGHTDTQYF
>TRBJ2-7|-|TRBV2
CASSPKRTSGYEQYF
>TRBJ2-3|once|TRBV29-1
CSVGYGGPDTQYF
>TRBJ2-7|-|TRBV6-5
CASSYSARSYEQYF
>TRBJ2-6|-|TRBV7-6
CASSLMRSGANVLTF
>TRBJ2-1|-|TRBV10-3
CAISEGTGGHNEQFF
>TRBJ2-1|-|TRBV28
CASSLGLAGQFF
>TRBJ1-2|-|TRBV30
CAWSVIGTGGEGGYTF
>TRBJ2-1|-|TRBV9
CASSVGALGSEQFF
>TRBJ1-2|-|TRBV12-2
CASRSLGPPDRDYNYGYTF